The present T cell receptor beta chain was sequenced within a study of blood T cell repertoires in COVID-19 (dated by TCRdb to 2018 to 2021). Background on the whole study: The collaborator samples originated in the United States, Italy and Spain and spanned the acute and convalescent phases of COVID-19. Where available, HLA class I and class II types were taken from metadata supplied by the sample provider and were not determined by assay-based typing. The repertoires were released in a freely available public database meant as a resource for research on the immune response to SARS-CoV-2. Samples were obtained from the ongoing ImmuneRACE study (first 160 participants) and from over 1,000 subjects provided by 6 global collaborators. The dataset comprised deeply sampled blood TCRbeta repertoires from subjects exposed to, actively infected with, or recovered from COVID-19. A de-identified subject ID, COVID-19 status, age in years and sex were almost always included in the sample metadata. The material from the prospective study consisted of cDNA or gDNA derived from T cells, B-cell-depleted T cells, or PBMCs.

Participants in the prospective study were aged roughly 18 to 100 years, lived in over 20 United States geographic areas, and enrolled through a virtual design. In the prospective study, cohorts were assigned on the basis of participant-reported clinical history obtained from a screening survey and a study questionnaire. Each participant in the prospective study had whole blood, serum and a nasopharyngeal or oropharyngeal swab collected by mobile phlebotomists. Participants in the prospective study had the option to provide additional blood draws and questionnaires over a roughly two-month period. Prospective study blood samples were shipped either frozen or at room temperature before DNA extraction. According to the germline V gene, CDR1 reads MDHEN and CDR2 reads SYDVKM. Trimming at the junction amounts to 7 bases on V and 3 bases on J, and the germline ends lie 15 bases apart. From cysteine to phenylalanine, the CDR3 is 15 amino acids long. Solely the CDR3 DNA is kept, with 45 bases framed from the first base.

Findings and caveats that apply to the study as a whole: How much clinical and demographic metadata was included differed by source and by participant, and the metadata was provided uncurated.

As regards this clone: Its cognate antigen has yet to be identified. The input lacks base qualities; no much larger clone sits a single base away.

The immunoSEQ Assay, a bias-controlled multiplex PCR, was used to amplify TCRbeta CDR3 regions from genomic DNA. As for how the authors treated the data: The number of nucleated cells in each sample was estimated by amplification of reference gene primers within the assay. To quantify the absolute abundance of each unique TCRbeta CDR3 rearrangement, sequence reads were collapsed and filtered. Productive Simpson clonality was computed per sample as the square root of Simpson's diversity index over productive rearrangements. TCRdb holds this immuneACCESS table with in-frame rearrangements only. Some clones are missing; in checked studies, unresolved V genes explain under half, and the rest has no known cause. V and J calls plus clone size are reproduced from that table; the DNA served to infer D and trimming. In this sample the table shows around 250,000 clones, just under 90% of which occur a single time. The ten largest account for 4.1% of the sample.

The specimen sequenced was PBMCs or T cells enriched from blood (not recorded which). The chain employs TRBV28 and TRBJ2-2, and the D gene may be TRBD1, 7 bases matching. The clonotype originates from a woman aged 25 to 39 with acute COVID-19. The DNA sequence is TGTGCCAGCAAGCAGGGGGACTTTGACACCGGGGAGCTGTTTTTT. Its coded protein is CASKQGDFDTGELFF.